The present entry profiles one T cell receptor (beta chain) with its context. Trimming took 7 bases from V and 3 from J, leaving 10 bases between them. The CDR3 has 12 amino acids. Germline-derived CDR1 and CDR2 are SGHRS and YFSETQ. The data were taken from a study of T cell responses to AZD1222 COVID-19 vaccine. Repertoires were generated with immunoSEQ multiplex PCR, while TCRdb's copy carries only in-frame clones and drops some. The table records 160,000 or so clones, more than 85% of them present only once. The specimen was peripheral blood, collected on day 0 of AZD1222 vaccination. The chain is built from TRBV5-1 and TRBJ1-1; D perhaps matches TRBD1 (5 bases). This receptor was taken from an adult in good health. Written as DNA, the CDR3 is TGCGCCAGCGCGTGGGGGGACACTGAAGCTTTCTTT. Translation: CASAWGDTEAFF.